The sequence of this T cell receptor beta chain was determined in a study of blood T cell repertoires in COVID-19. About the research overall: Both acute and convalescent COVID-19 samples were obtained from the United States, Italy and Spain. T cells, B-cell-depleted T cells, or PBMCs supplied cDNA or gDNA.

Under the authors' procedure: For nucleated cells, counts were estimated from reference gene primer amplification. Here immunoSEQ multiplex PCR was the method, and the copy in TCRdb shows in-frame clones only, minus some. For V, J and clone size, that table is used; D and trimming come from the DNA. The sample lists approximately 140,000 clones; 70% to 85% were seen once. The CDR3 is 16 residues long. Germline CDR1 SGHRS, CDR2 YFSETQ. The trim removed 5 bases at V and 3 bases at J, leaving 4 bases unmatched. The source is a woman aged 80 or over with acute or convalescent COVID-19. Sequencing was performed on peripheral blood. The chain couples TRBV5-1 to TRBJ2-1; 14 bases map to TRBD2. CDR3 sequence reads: CASRAGTSGGYNEQFF. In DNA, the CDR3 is TGCGCCAGCAGAGCCGGGACTAGCGGGGGCTACAATGAGCAGTTCTTC.